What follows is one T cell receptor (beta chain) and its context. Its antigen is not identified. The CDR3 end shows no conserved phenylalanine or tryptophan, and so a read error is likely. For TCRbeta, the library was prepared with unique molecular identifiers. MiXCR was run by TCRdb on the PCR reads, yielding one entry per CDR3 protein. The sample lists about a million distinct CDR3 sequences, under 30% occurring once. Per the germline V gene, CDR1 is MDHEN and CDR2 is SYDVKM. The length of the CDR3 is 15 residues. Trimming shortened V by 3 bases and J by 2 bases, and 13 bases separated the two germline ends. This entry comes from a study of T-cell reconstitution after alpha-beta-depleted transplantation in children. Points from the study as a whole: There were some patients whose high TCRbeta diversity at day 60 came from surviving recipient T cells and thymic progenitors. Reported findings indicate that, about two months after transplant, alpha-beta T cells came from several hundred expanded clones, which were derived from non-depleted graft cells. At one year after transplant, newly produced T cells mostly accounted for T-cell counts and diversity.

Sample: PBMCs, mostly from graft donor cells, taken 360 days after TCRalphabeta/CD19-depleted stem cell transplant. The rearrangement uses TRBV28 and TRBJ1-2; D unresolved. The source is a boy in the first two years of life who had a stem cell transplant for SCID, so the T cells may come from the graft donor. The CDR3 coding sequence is TGTGCCAGCAGTTTTAAGCCTAGGCTCAACTATGGCTACACCTAC. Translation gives CASSFKPRLNYGYTY.